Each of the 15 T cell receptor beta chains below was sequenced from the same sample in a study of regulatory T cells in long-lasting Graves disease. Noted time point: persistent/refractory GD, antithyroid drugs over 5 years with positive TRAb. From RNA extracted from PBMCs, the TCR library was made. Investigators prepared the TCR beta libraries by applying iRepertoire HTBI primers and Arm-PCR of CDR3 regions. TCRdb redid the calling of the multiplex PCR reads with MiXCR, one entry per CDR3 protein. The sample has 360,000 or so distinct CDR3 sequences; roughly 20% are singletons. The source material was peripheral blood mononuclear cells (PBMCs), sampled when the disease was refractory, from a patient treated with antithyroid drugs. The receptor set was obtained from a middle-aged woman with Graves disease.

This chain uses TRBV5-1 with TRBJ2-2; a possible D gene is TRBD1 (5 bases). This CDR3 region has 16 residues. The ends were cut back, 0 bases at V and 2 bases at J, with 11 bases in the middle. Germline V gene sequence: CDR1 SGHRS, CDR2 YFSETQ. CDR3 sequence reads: CASSLASGFNTGELFF. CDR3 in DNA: TGCGCCAGCAGCTTGGCTTCAGGGTTCAACACCGGGGAGCTGTTTTTT. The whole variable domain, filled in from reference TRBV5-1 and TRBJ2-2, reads KAGVTQTPRYLIKTRGQQVTLSCSPISGHRSVSWYQQTPGQGLQFLFEYFSETQRNKGNFPGRFSGRQFSNSRSEMNVSTLELGDSALYLCASSLASGFNTGELFFGEGSRLTVL.

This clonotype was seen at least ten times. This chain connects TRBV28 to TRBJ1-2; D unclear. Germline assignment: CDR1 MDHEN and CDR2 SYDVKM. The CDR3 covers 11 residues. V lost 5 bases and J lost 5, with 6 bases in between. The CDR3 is CASSRVYGYTF. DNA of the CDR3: TGTGCCAGCAGTCGCGTATATGGCTACACCTTC.

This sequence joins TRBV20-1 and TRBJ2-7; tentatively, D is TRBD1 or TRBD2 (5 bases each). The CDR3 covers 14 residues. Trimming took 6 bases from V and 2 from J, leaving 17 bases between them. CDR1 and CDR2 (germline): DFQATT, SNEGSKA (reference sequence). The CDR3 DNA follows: TGCAGTGCCCCCCTCCGGGACCCCACCTACGAGCAGTACTTC. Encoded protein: CSAPLRDPTYEQYF.

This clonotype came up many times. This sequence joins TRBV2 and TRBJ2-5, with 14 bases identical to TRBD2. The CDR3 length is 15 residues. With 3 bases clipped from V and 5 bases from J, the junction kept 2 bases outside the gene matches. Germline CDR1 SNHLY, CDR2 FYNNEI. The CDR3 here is CASSEGLAGVETQYF. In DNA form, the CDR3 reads TGTGCCAGCAGTGAGGGACTAGCGGGAGTGGAGACCCAGTACTTC.

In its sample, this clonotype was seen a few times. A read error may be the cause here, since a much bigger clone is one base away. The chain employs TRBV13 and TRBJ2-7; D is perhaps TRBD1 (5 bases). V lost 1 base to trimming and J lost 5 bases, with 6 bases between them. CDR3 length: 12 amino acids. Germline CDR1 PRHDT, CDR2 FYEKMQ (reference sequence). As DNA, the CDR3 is TGTGCCAGCAGCTTAGAAGGGGACGAGCAGTACTTC. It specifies CASSLEGDEQYF.

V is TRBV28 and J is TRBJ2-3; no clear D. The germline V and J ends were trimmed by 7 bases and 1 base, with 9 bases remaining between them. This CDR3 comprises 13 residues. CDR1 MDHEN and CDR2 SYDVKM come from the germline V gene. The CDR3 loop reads CASTLTRTDTQYF. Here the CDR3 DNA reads TGTGCCAGCACCCTGACTCGCACAGATACGCAGTATTTT.

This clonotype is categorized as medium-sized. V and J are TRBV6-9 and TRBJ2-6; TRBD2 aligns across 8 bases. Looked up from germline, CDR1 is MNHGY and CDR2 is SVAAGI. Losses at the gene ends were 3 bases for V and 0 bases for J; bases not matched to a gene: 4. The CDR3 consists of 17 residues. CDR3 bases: TGTGCCAGCAGTTACGGGGGGGGACCCTCTGGGGCCAACGTCCTGACTTTC. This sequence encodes CASSYGGGPSGANVLTF.

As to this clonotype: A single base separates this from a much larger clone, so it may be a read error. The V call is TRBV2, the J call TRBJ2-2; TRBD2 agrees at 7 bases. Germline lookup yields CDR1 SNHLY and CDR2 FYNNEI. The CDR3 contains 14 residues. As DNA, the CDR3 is TGTGCCAGCTTCTTTGGGGGGGTCACCGGGGAGCCGTTTTTT. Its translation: CASFFGGVTGEPFF.

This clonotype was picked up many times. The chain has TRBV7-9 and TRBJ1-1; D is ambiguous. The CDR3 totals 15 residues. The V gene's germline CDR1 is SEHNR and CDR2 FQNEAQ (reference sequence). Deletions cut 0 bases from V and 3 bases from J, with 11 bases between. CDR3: CASSLARVGYTEAFF. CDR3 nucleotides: TGTGCCAGCAGCTTAGCGCGTGTCGGATACACTGAAGCTTTCTTT.

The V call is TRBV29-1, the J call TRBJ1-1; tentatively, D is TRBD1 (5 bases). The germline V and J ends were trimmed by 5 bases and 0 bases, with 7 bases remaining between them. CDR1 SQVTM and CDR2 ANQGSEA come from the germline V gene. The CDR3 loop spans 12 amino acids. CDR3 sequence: CSVQGMNTEAFF. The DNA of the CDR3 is TGCAGCGTTCAGGGCATGAACACTGAAGCTTTCTTT.

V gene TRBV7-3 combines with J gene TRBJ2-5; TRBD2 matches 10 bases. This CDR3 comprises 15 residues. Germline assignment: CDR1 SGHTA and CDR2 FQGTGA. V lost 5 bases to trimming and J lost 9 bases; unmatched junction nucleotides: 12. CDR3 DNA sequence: TGTGCCAGCAGCCCTGAGCGGGAGGGGGTTTCGGCCCAGTACTTC. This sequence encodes CASSPEREGVSAQYF.

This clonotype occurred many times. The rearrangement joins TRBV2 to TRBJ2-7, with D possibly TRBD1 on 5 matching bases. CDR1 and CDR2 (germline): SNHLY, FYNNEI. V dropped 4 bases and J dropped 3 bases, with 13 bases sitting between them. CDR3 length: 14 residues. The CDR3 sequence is CASSGVRTIYEQYF. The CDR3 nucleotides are TGTGCCAGCAGTGGGGTCCGGACAATCTACGAGCAGTACTTC.

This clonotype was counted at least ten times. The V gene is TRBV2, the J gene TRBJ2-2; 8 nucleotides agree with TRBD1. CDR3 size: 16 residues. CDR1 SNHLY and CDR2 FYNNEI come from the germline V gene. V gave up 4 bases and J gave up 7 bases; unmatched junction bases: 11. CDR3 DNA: TGTGCCAGCAGTGCGCGGCAGGGGGCGCAGGTCGGGGAGCTGTTTTTT. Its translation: CASSARQGAQVGELFF.

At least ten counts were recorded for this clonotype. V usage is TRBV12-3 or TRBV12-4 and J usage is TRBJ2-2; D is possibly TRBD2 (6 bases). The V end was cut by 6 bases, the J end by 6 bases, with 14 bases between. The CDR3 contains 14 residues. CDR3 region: CASRTYSGAGELFF. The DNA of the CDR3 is TGTGCCAGCAGAACCTATAGCGGAGCCGGGGAGCTGTTTTTT.

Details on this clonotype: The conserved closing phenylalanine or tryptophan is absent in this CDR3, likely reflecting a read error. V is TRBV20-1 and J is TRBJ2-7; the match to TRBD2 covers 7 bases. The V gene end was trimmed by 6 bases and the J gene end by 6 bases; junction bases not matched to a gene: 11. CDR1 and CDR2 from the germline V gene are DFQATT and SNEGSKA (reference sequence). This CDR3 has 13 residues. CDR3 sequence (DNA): TGCAGTGCCCCTAGCGGATCCTTCTCCGAGCAGTACTCC. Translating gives CSAPSGSFSEQYS.